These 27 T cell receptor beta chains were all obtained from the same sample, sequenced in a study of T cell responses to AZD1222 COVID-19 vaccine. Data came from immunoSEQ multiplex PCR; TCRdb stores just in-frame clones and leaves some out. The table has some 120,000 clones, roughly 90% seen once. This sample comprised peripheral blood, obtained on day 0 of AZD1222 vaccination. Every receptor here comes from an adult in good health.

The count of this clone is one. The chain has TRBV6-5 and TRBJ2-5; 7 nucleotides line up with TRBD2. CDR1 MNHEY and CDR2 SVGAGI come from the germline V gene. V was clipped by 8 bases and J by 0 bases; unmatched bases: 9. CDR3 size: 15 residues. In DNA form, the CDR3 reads TGTGCCAGCGGGCTAGCGGAAGAGTACCAAGAGACCCAGTACTTC. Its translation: CASGLAEEYQETQYF.

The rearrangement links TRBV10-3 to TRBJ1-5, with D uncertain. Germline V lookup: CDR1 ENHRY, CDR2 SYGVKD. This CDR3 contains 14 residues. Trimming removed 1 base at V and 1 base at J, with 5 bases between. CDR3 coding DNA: TGTGCCATCAGTGAGTTACAGAGCAATCAGCCCCAGCATTTT. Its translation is CAISELQSNQPQHF.

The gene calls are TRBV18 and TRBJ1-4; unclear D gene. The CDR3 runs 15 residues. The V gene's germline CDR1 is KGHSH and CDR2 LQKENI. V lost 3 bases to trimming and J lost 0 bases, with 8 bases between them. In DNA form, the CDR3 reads TGTGCCAGCTCACCCAACAAGGCAACTAATGAAAAACTGTTTTTT. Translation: CASSPNKATNEKLFF.

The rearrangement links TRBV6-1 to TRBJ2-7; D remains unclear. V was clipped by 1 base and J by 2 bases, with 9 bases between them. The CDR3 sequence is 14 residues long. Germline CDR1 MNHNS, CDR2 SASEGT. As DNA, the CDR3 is TGTGCCAGCAGTGAAGGGCAGGCCCCCTACGAGCAGTACTTC. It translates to CASSEGQAPYEQYF.

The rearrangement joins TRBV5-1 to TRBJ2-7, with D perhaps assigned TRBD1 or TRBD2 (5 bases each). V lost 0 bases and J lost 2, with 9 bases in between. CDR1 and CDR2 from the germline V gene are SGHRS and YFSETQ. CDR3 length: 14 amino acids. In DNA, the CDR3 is TGCGCCAGCAGCTTGGAAGGGACGCCCTACGAGCAGTACTTC. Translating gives CASSLEGTPYEQYF.

CDR3 DNA: TGCGCCAGCAGCCCCAGGGGTACGGCTAGCGGGAGGACCAATGAGCAGTTCTTC. Amino acid sequence: CASSPRGTASGRTNEQFF. V is TRBV5-1 and J is TRBJ2-1, with 11 positions matching TRBD2. V lost 4 bases, J lost 6 bases, and 15 bases stayed unmatched. This CDR3 is built from 18 residues. CDR1 SGHRS and CDR2 YFSETQ come from the germline V gene.

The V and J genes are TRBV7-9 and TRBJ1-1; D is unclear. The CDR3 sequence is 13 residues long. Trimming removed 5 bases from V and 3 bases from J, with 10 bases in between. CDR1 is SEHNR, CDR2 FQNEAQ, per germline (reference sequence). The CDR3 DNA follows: TGTGCCAGCAGCACCCAGGAAGACACTGAAGCTTTCTTT. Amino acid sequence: CASSTQEDTEAFF.

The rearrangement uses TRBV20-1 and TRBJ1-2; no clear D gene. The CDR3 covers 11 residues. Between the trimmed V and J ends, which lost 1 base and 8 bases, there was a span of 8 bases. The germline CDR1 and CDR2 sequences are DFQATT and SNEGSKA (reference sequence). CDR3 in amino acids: CSARGGRGYTF. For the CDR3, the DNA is TGCAGTGCTAGAGGGGGTAGAGGCTACACCTTC.

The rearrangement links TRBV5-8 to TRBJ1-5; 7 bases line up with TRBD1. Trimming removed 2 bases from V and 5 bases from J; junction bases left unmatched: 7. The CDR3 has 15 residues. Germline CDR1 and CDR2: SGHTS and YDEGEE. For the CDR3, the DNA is TGTGCCAGCAGCTTAGGACAGGTCAGAGATCAGCCCCAGCATTTT. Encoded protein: CASSLGQVRDQPQHF. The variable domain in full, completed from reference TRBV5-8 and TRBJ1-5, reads EAGVTQSPTHLIKTRGQQATLRCSPISGHTSVYWYQQALGLGLQFLLWYDEGEERNRGNFPPRFSGRQFPNYSSELNVNALELEDSALYLCASSLGQVRDQPQHFGDGTRLSIL.

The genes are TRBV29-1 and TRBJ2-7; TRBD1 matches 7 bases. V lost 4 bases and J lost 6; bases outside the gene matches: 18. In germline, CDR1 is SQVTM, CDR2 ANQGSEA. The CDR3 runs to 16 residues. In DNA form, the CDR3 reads TGCAGCGTTGTCCTCAGGACAGGTAGGGGGCTACGCGAGCAGTACTTC. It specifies CSVVLRTGRGLREQYF.

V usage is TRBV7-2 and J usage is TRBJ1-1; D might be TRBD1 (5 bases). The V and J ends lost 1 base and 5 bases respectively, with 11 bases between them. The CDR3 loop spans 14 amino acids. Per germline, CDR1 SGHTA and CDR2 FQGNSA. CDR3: CASSLGGGLTEAFF. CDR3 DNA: TGTGCCAGCAGCTTAGGTGGGGGTTTAACTGAAGCTTTCTTT. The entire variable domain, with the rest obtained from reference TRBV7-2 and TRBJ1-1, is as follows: GAGVSQSPSNKVTEKGKDVELRCDPISGHTALYWYRQSLGQGLEFLIYFQGNSAPDKSGLPSDRFSAERTGGSVSTLTIQRTQQEDSAVYLCASSLGGGLTEAFFGQGTRLTVV.

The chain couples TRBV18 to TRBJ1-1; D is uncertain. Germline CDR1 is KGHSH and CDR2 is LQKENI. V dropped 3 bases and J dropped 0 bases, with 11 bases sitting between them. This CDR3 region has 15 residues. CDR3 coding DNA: TGTGCCAGCTCACCTACTCGGATGATGAACACTGAAGCTTTCTTT. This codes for CASSPTRMMNTEAFF.

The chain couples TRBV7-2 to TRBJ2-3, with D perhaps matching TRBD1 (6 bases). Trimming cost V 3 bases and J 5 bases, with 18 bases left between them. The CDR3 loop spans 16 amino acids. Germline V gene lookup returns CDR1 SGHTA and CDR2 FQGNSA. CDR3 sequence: CASSFLLGQGIDTQYF. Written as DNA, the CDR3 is TGTGCCAGCAGCTTCCTGCTTGGGCAGGGGATAGATACGCAGTATTTT.

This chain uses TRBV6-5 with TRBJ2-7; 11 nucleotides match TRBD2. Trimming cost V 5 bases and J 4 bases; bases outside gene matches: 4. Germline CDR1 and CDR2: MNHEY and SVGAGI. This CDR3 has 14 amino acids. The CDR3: CASSKASGRYEQYF. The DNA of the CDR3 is TGTGCCAGCAGTAAGGCTAGCGGGAGGTACGAGCAGTACTTC.

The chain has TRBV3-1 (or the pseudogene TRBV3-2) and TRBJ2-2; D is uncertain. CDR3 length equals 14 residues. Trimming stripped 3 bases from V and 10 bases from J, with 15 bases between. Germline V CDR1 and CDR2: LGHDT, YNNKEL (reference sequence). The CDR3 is CASSHPRPSLELFF. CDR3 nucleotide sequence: TGTGCCAGCAGCCACCCGAGGCCGTCTCTGGAGCTGTTTTTT.

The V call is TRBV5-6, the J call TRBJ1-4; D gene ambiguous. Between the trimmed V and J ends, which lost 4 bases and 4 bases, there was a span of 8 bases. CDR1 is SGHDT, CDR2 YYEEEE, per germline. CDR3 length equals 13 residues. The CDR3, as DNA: TGTGCCAGCAGCGGAGATCGTAATGAAAAACTGTTTTTT. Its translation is CASSGDRNEKLFF.

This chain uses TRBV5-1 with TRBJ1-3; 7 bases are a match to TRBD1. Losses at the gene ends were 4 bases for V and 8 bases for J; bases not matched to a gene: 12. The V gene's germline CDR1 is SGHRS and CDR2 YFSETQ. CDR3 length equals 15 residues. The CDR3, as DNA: TGCGCCAGCAGCCTTGAGGGGACAGTTGGCGACACCATATATTTT. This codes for CASSLEGTVGDTIYF.

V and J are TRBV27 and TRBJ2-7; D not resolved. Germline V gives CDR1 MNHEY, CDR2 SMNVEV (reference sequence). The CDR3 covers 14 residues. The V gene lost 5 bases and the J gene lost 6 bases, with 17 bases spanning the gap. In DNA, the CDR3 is TGTGCCAGCAGTAACCAACGAAGACCCCGCGAGCAGTACTTC. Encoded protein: CASSNQRRPREQYF.

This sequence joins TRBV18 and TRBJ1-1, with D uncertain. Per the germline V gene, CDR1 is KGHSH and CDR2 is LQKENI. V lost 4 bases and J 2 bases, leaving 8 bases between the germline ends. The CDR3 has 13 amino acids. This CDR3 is CASSRLGNTEAFF. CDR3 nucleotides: TGTGCCAGCTCACGTTTGGGTAACACTGAAGCTTTCTTT. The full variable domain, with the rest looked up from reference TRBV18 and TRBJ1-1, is NAGVMQNPRHLVRRRGQEARLRCSPMKGHSHVYWYRQLPEEGLKFMVYLQKENIIDESGMPKERFSAEFPKEGPSILRIQQVVRGDSAAYFCASSRLGNTEAFFGQGTRLTVV.

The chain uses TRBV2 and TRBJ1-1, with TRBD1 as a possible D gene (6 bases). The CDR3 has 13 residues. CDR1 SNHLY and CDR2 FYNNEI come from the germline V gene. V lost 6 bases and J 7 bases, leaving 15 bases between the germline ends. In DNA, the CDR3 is TGTGCCAGCAGCCTTCCGGGGGGCGGTGAAGCTTTCTTT. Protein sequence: CASSLPGGGEAFF.

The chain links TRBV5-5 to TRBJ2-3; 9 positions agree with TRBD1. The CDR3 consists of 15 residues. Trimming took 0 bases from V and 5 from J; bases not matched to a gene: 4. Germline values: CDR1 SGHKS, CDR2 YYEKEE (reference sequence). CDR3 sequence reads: CASSLEDRGRDTQYF. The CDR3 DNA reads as TGTGCCAGCAGCTTGGAGGACAGGGGCCGAGATACGCAGTATTTT.

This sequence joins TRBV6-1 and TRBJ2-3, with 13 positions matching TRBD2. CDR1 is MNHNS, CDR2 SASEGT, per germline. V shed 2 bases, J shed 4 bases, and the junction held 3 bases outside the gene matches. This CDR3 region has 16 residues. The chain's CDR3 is CASSETSGRGADTQYF. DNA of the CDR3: TGTGCCAGCAGTGAAACTAGCGGGAGGGGCGCAGATACGCAGTATTTT.

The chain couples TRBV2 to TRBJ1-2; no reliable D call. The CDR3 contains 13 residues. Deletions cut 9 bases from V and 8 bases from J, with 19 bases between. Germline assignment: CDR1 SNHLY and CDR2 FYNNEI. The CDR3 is CASGRGNNLGYTF. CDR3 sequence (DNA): TGTGCCAGTGGCCGAGGGAACAATCTCGGCTACACCTTC. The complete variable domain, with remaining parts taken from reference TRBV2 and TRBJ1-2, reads EPEVTQTPSHQVTQMGQEVILRCVPISNHLYFYWYRQILGQKVEFLVSFYNNEISEKSEIFDDQFSVERPDGSNFTLKIRSTKLEDSAMYFCASGRGNNLGYTFGSGTRLTVV.

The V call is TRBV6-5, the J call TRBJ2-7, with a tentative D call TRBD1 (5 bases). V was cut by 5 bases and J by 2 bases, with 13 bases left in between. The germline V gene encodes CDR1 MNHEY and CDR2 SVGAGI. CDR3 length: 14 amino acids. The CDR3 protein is CASSPGDRPYEQYF. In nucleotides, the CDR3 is TGTGCCAGCAGTCCCGGCGACAGACCCTACGAGCAGTACTTC.

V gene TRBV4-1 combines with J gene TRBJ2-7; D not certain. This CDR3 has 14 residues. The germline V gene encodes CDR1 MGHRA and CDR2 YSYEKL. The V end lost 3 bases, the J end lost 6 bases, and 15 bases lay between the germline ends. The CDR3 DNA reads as TGCGCCAGCAGCCATGTTGCGATGGTTCGCGAGCAGTACTTC. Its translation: CASSHVAMVREQYF.

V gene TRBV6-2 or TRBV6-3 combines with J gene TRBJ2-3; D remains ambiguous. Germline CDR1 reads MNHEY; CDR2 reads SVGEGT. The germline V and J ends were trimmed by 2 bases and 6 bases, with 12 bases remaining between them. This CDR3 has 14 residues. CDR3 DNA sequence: TGTGCCAGCAGTTACGAGGTAGTAGGCGATACGCAGTATTTT. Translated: CASSYEVVGDTQYF.

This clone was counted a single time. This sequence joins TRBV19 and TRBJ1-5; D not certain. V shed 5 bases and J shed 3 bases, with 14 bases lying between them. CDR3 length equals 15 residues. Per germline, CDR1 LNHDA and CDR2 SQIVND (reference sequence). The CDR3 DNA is TGTGCCAGTAGTCCGCTGCATAGGGACAATCAGCCCCAGCATTTT. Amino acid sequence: CASSPLHRDNQPQHF.